The table lists the clone carrying this T cell receptor (beta chain) with a few counts. What it recognizes is unknown. TCRdb reprocessed the reads with MiXCR, giving one entry per CDR3 protein. The data hold 300,000 to 400,000 distinct CDR3 sequences, with 25% to 35% observed a single time. This record comes from a study of T cell repertoires in cytomegalovirus infection. Study in general: Recently identified HLA-C-restricted CMV epitopes were among the peptides used.

This CDR3 contains 12 residues. The V gene lost 1 base and the J gene lost 8 bases, with 6 bases spanning the gap. CDR1 is SGHTA and CDR2 is FQGNSA in the germline V gene. This sequence was found in a human donor in good health (CMV status not recorded). Some clones in this sample may be carry-over from other donors' samples. The rearrangement links TRBV7-2 to TRBJ2-1, with unresolved D. The sample in question was cultured PBMCs, obtained from culture after CMV antigen stimulation. Written as DNA, the CDR3 is TGTGCCAGCAGCTTAGTAAGTGATGAGCAGTTCTTC. Residues: CASSLVSDEQFF.